Described below is a single TCR beta chain sequence and its context. Categorization into cohorts depended on clinical history that participants reported. This CDR3 spans 12 amino acids. Looked up from germline, CDR1 is LNHDA and CDR2 is SQIVND (reference sequence). Trimming left V 4 bases short and J 3 bases short, with 5 bases between. In the authors' workflow: Reference gene primer amplification gave nucleated cell count estimates. Produced via immunoSEQ multiplex PCR; TCRdb's table is partial and in-frame only. V, J and clone size derive from that table, while D and trimming were established from the DNA sequence. The sample holds over 300,000 clones; more than 75% are singletons and the top ten take around 9.3%. These data come from a study of blood T cell repertoires in COVID-19. Study overall: The samples span acute and convalescent COVID-19 from the United States, Italy and Spain. PBMCs, B-cell-depleted T cells, or T cells provided the cDNA or gDNA that made up the material.

The sequencing sample was made of PBMCs or T cells enriched from blood (not recorded which). The TCR comes from a woman between 18 and 29 years old who had recovered from COVID-19. The rearrangement uses TRBV19 and TRBJ2-3; D unresolved. Here the CDR3 DNA reads TGTGCCAGTAGTACCGGGACAGATACGCAGTATTTT. Translating it yields CASSTGTDTQYF.